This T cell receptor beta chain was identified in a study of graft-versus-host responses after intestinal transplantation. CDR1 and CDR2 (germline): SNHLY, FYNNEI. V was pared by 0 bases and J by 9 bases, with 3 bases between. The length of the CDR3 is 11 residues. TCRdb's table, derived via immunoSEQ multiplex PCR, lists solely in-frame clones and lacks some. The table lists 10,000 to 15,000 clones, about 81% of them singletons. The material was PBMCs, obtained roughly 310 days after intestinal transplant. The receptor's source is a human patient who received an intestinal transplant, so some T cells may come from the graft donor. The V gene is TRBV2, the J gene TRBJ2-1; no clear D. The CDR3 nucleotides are TGTGCCAGCAGTGAAGCGCTTGAGCAGTTCTTC. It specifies CASSEALEQFF.